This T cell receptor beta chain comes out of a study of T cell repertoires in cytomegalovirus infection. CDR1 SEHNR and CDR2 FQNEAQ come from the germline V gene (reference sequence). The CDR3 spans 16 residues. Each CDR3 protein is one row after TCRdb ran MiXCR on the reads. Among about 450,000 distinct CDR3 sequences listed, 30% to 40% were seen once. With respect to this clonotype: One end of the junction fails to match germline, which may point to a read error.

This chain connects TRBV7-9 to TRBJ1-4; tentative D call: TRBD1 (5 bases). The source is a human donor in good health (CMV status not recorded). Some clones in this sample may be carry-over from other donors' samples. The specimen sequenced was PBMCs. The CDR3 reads CASSFGPGVRDEKMFF. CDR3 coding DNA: TGTGCCAGCAGCTTCGGACCGGGGGTCCGCGATGAAAAAATGTTTTTT.